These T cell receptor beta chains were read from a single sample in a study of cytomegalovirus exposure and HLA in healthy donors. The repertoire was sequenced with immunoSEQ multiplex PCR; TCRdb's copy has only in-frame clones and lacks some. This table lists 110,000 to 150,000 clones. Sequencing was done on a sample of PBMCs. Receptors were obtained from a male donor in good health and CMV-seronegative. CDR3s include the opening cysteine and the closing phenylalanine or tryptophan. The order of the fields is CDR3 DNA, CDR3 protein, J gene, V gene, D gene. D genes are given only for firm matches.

TGCGCCAGCAGTCCAAAGACAGGGGGCACTGAAGCTTTCTTT	CASSPKTGGTEAFF	TRBJ1-1	TRBV23-1	TRBD1
TGTGCCAGCAGCGTAGGGCATGGAGGAAGAAGTTCTGGAAACACCATATATTTT	CASSVGHGGRSSGNTIYF	TRBJ1-3	TRBV9	-
TGTGCCAGCAGCCTCCGGACAGGGGGCGTTTGGGGCACTGAAGCTTTCTTT	CASSLRTGGVWGTEAFF	TRBJ1-1	TRBV5-8	TRBD1
TGTGCCAGCAGTGACGGCCAGGGTTGGTACGAGCAGTACTTC	CASSDGQGWYEQYF	TRBJ2-7	TRBV6-1	-
TGTGCCAGCAGCCCACTCTTGGGGGGTAACGAAAAACTGTTTTTT	CASSPLLGGNEKLFF	TRBJ1-4	TRBV4-2	-
TGTGCCAGCAGCTCGTGGGGGGGCATGAACACTGAAGCTTTCTTT	CASSSWGGMNTEAFF	TRBJ1-1	TRBV5-4	-
TGTGCCAGTGATGGGGCGCTAGCGGGTTTTCAGTACTTC	CASDGALAGFQYF	TRBJ2-7	TRBV2	TRBD2
TGTGCCAGCAGATCAGACAGTCCAATAGAGACCCAGTACTTC	CASRSDSPIETQYF	TRBJ2-5	TRBV11-2	-
TGTGCCAGCACCTTCCGAGGGCAAGATACGCAGTATTTT	CASTFRGQDTQYF	TRBJ2-3	TRBV6-5	-
TGTGCCAGCAGCTTGGCCCCAGACGACTCCTTCACAGATACGCAGTATTTT	CASSLAPDDSFTDTQYF	TRBJ2-3	TRBV5-4	-
TGCGCCAGCAGCTCCGGGAATACTAATGAAAAACTGTTTTTT	CASSSGNTNEKLFF	TRBJ1-4	TRBV5-1	-
TGTGCCAGCTCACCCAGCAGGTCCTCAAACTATGGCTACACCTTC	CASSPSRSSNYGYTF	TRBJ1-2	TRBV18	-
TGTGCCAGCTCACCTGTACAGGGGAGCTACGAGCAGTACTTC	CASSPVQGSYEQYF	TRBJ2-7	TRBV18	TRBD1
TGTGCCAGCAGTTATTCAGGGGGATCAGGGGGCTACACCTTC	CASSYSGGSGGYTF	TRBJ1-2	TRBV6-5	TRBD1
-	CASSFGEGTIAKNIQYF	TRBJ2-4	TRBV5-6	-
TGTGCCAGCAGCTCCGGACTAGCGGACCACGAGCAGTACTTC	CASSSGLADHEQYF	TRBJ2-7	TRBV6-5	TRBD2
TGTGCCAGCAGTTACGTGGGAGTAGGAGCTTTCTTT	CASSYVGVGAFF	TRBJ1-1	TRBV6-6	-
TGTGCCTGGAGGAACATTGCAACTAATGAAAAACTGTTTTTT	CAWRNIATNEKLFF	TRBJ1-4	TRBV30	-
TGCGCCAGCAGGGGGACTAGCTCTTACAATGAGCAGTTCTTC	CASRGTSSYNEQFF	TRBJ2-1	TRBV5-1	TRBD2
TGTGCCAGCAGCCCGGGGGGCTCCACTGAAGCTTTCTTT	CASSPGGSTEAFF	TRBJ1-1	TRBV9	-
TGTGCCACCTCGACTAGCGGGCCCTACGAGCAGTACTTC	CATSTSGPYEQYF	TRBJ2-7	TRBV19	TRBD2
TGTGCCAGCAGTGAAGGGGGCAGGGTGTCTTTT	CASSEGGRVSF	TRBJ1-5	TRBV2	-
TGTGCCTGGAGTGCGGGACACACGAACTATGGCTACACCTTC	CAWSAGHTNYGYTF	TRBJ1-2	TRBV30	-
TGTGCCAGTACCAGACAGGACAAGAACACTGAAGCTTTCTTT	CASTRQDKNTEAFF	TRBJ1-1	TRBV19	-
TGCGCCAGCAGCACAGGGGCGAGCTCCTACAATGAGCAGTTCTTC	CASSTGASSYNEQFF	TRBJ2-1	TRBV5-1	TRBD1
TGTGCCAGCAGTTCCAGGCCGCGGGAGGGAAACATTCAGTACTTC	CASSSRPREGNIQYF	TRBJ2-4	TRBV6-5	TRBD2
TGTGCCAGCTCACCTTCCTCAGGGTATCGCAATCAGCCCCAGCATTTT	CASSPSSGYRNQPQHF	TRBJ1-5	TRBV18	-
TGCGCCAGCAGCTCGGGACAGGGGCACACTGAAGCTTTCTTT	CASSSGQGHTEAFF	TRBJ1-1	TRBV5-1	TRBD1
TGTGCCTGGAGGCAAACTCCGGGGGATGCTTTCTTT	CAWRQTPGDAFF	TRBJ1-1	TRBV30	-
TGTGCCTGGAGTGTAAGTACGCTACAGCAGTACTTC	CAWSVSTLQQYF	TRBJ2-7	TRBV30	-
TGTGCCAGCAGCTTACCCACAGAGATGCACCCTAAAAACACTGAAGCTTTCTTT	CASSLPTEMHPKNTEAFF	TRBJ1-1	TRBV7-9	-
TGCAGTGCTGCGTTCGGTGAAAAACTGTTTTTT	CSAAFGEKLFF	TRBJ1-4	TRBV20-1	-
TGTGCCAGCAGAAACTCGGGAGGCCTAAGGCACGAGCAGTACTTC	CASRNSGGLRHEQYF	TRBJ2-7	TRBV14	TRBD2
TGTGCCAGCAGGCCTCGAGGAGGCGGCTACACCTTC	CASRPRGGGYTF	TRBJ1-2	TRBV6-5	-
TGTGCCAGCACTGAGCATAGGGAGATCACAGATACGCAGTATTTT	CASTEHREITDTQYF	TRBJ2-3	TRBV27	-
TGTGCCAGCAGAAGAGGGGGCGGCAATCAGCCCCAGCATTTT	CASRRGGGNQPQHF	TRBJ1-5	TRBV27	TRBD1
TGTGCCAGCGGAGCATTCGTTGGCTATGGCTACACCTTC	CASGAFVGYGYTF	TRBJ1-2	TRBV6-1	-
TGTGCCAGCAGCTTAAAGGAAACAGGGGTTAATGGCTACACCTTC	CASSLKETGVNGYTF	TRBJ1-2	TRBV7-9	TRBD1
TGCGCCAGCAGCCCTGACAGGGGGCTAGGCGACGAGCAGTACTTC	CASSPDRGLGDEQYF	TRBJ2-7	TRBV5-1	TRBD1
TGTGCCAGCAGCGTTTCCACGGGGACAGGAGTGCCCGGGGAGCTGTTTTTT	CASSVSTGTGVPGELFF	TRBJ2-2	TRBV9	TRBD1
TGCAGCGTACCACATAGGGACAGATACGGAGGGGATGGCTACACCTTC	CSVPHRDRYGGDGYTF	TRBJ1-2	TRBV29-1	TRBD1
TGTGCCAGCAGTTTAGGAGGATCCGAAAAACTGTTTTTT	CASSLGGSEKLFF	TRBJ1-4	TRBV28	-
TGTGCCAGCAGTGGCCTACAGGGCCACAATGAGCAGTTCTTC	CASSGLQGHNEQFF	TRBJ2-1	TRBV6-1	-
TGTGCCAGCAGTTCGGCTCTAGGGGACACCGGGGAGCTGTTTTTT	CASSSALGDTGELFF	TRBJ2-2	TRBV6-5	-
TGTGCCAGCAGCCAAGATTGGGGCAGAAGAAACACCATATATTTT	CASSQDWGRRNTIYF	TRBJ1-3	TRBV14	-
TGTGCCAGCAGTTTTGGACAGTACGGGGAGACCCAGTACTTC	CASSFGQYGETQYF	TRBJ2-5	TRBV7-9	-
TGTGCCAGCAGTCCATCAGCCGGGACAGGGGGCGGCTACGAGCAGTACTTC	CASSPSAGTGGGYEQYF	TRBJ2-7	TRBV27	TRBD1
TGTGCCAGCAGTGAAGGGACTCTCCGGGAGACCCAGTACTTC	CASSEGTLRETQYF	TRBJ2-5	TRBV6-1	-
TGTGCCAGCTCACCCTTAGCGGGGTCCTACAATGAGCAGTTCTTC	CASSPLAGSYNEQFF	TRBJ2-1	TRBV18	TRBD2
TGTGCCACCAGCAGAGATGGGGGCCAGACCTACGAGCAGTACTTC	CATSRDGGQTYEQYF	TRBJ2-7	TRBV15	-
TGTGCCAGCAGCCAAGAGGGGGGGGCCTCGTACCAAGAGACCCAGTACTTC	CASSQEGGASYQETQYF	TRBJ2-5	TRBV4-2	-
TGTGCCACCAGCACCCGGAGGTTCCAAGAGACCCAGTACTTC	CATSTRRFQETQYF	TRBJ2-5	TRBV15	-
TGTGCCACCAGCATCCCTGAGGACTACCTTGCGGAGACCCAGTACTTC	CATSIPEDYLAETQYF	TRBJ2-5	TRBV15	-
TGCAGCGTTGCAAGGAGGGAAACTGAAGCTTTCTTT	CSVARRETEAFF	TRBJ1-1	TRBV29-1	-
TGTGCCAGTAGTATAGAAGCGGGAGTCTCCGGGGAGCTGTTTTTT	CASSIEAGVSGELFF	TRBJ2-2	TRBV19	TRBD2
TGTGCTAGTGGTCTCACAGATACGCAGTATTTT	CASGLTDTQYF	TRBJ2-3	TRBV12-5	-
TGCAGTGCCGGTCGGACAGTTGGCTACACCTTC	CSAGRTVGYTF	TRBJ1-2	TRBV20-1	-
TGTGCCAGCAGTCAAAGGTTTAGGGACACCTTTGCCAATGAGCAGTTCTTC	CASSQRFRDTFANEQFF	TRBJ2-1	TRBV27	-
TGTGCCAGCAGAAAGGGGGCGCATGGCACAGATACGCAGTATTTT	CASRKGAHGTDTQYF	TRBJ2-3	TRBV6-1	TRBD1
TGTGCCTGGACCCAGGGGATGGGTTCCAATGAGCAGTTCTTC	CAWTQGMGSNEQFF	TRBJ2-1	TRBV30	-